The TCR beta chain described here comes from a study of cytomegalovirus exposure and HLA in healthy donors. Study-wide results and caveats: Cytomegalovirus status, reportedly, was diagnosed with high specificity and sensitivity by the classifier.

The PCR used 60 Vbeta and 13 Jbeta primers. The assay was immunoSEQ multiplex PCR, and TCRdb's table has in-frame clones only and misses some. This sample contains roughly 74,000 clones. The CDR3 runs to 16 residues. From germline, CDR1 is LNHDA and CDR2 SQIVND (reference sequence). Trimming at V came to 5 bases and at J to 1 base, leaving 7 bases not matched to a gene. To note about this clone: Its antigen is unidentified.

The sequence was collected from a female donor in good health and CMV-seropositive. This chain uses TRBV19 with TRBJ2-5, with 10 bases aligning to TRBD1. The sample taken for sequencing was PBMCs. The CDR3 here is CASSGDRGRLQETQYF. Here the CDR3 DNA reads TGTGCCAGTAGTGGGGACAGGGGACGTCTCCAAGAGACCCAGTACTTC. Looking up the rest from reference TRBV19 and TRBJ2-5 gives the full variable domain: DGGITQSPKYLFRKEGQNVTLSCEQNLNHDAMYWYRQDPGQGLRLIYYSQIVNDFQKGDIAEGYSVSREKKESFPLTVTSAQKNPTAFYLCASSGDRGRLQETQYFGPGTRLLVL.